The next 8 T cell receptor beta chains were all read from a single sample in a study of cytomegalovirus exposure and HLA in healthy donors. The PCR was carried out with 60 Vbeta primers and 13 Jbeta primers. This table comes from immunoSEQ multiplex PCR, and its TCRdb copy is limited to in-frame clones, with some not included. Of around 130,000 clones listed, roughly 87% are singletons. Source material: PBMCs. All receptors come from a woman between 18 and 30 years old in good health and CMV-seronegative.

The genes are TRBV5-1 and TRBJ1-3, with D perhaps matching TRBD1 (6 bases). V was cut by 7 bases and J by 4 bases, with 15 bases left in between. This CDR3 is 14 amino acids long. From germline, CDR1 is SGHRS and CDR2 YFSETQ. CDR3 DNA sequence: TGCGCCAGCTCCACCACAGGGTTCGGAAACACCATATATTTT. It translates to CASSTTGFGNTIYF.

This chain links TRBV6-6 with TRBJ2-5; D may be TRBD2 (6 bases). This CDR3 region has 13 residues. Germline V CDR1 and CDR2: MNHNY, SVGAGI (reference sequence). The V and J ends lost 2 bases and 3 bases respectively, with 7 bases between them. The DNA for the CDR3 is TGTGCCAGCAGTTACGGAGGGAAAGAGACCCAGTACTTC. Translating gives CASSYGGKETQYF.

This sequence joins TRBV5-1 and TRBJ2-1; no clear D gene. The CDR3 loop spans 16 amino acids. CDR1 is SGHRS and CDR2 is YFSETQ in the germline V gene. Trimming cost V 4 bases and J 8 bases, with 22 bases left between them. The CDR3 DNA reads as TGCGCCAGCAGCGCCCTAGGTCATACCGTAGGCGATGAGCAGTTCTTC. It encodes CASSALGHTVGDEQFF. Using reference TRBV5-1 and TRBJ2-1 for the parts outside the CDR3, the full variable domain is KAGVTQTPRYLIKTRGQQVTLSCSPISGHRSVSWYQQTPGQGLQFLFEYFSETQRNKGNFPGRFSGRQFSNSRSEMNVSTLELGDSALYLCASSALGHTVGDEQFFGPGTRLTVL.

This clone turned up a few times. The chain has TRBV6-1 and TRBJ1-2, with 7 bases lining up with TRBD1. Unmatched junction bases numbered 9, after V lost 8 bases and J lost 6 bases. Looked up from germline, CDR1 is MNHNS and CDR2 is SASEGT. The CDR3 consists of 13 residues. The CDR3 here is CASPGQNVDGYTF. Written as DNA, the CDR3 is TGTGCCAGCCCGGGACAGAACGTTGATGGCTACACCTTC.

The chain recombines TRBV5-1 with TRBJ1-4; 11 nucleotides match TRBD1. Germline values: CDR1 SGHRS, CDR2 YFSETQ. The CDR3 has 16 residues. The V segment lost 4 bases and the J segment 8 bases; nucleotides outside the gene matches: 10. Here the CDR3 reads CASSRNGQGAREKLFF. CDR3 nucleotides: TGCGCCAGCAGCCGAAACGGACAGGGGGCACGGGAAAAACTGTTTTTT.

The chain links TRBV27 to TRBJ2-2, with D unresolved. The germline gives CDR1 MNHEY, CDR2 SMNVEV (reference sequence). The V and J ends lost 6 bases and 1 base respectively, with 18 bases between them. The CDR3 has 17 amino acids. The CDR3 here is CASRKAKQPMNTGELFF. CDR3 bases: TGTGCCAGCAGGAAAGCGAAGCAACCGATGAACACCGGGGAGCTGTTTTTT.

The genes are TRBV27 and TRBJ1-2; tentatively, D is TRBD1 (5 bases). CDR1 and CDR2 from the germline V gene are MNHEY and SMNVEV (reference sequence). V was clipped by 2 bases and J by 4 bases, with 11 bases between them. This CDR3 has 14 residues. The CDR3 region has the DNA TGTGCCAGCAGTTTAGTAGGGACTTCCTATGGCTACACCTTC. This gives the protein CASSLVGTSYGYTF.

The chain links TRBV9 to TRBJ2-2; D remains ambiguous. Germline CDR1 is SGDLS and CDR2 is YYNGEE. The V and J ends lost 2 bases and 6 bases respectively, with 8 bases between them. The CDR3 runs to 13 residues. CDR3 nucleotide sequence: TGTGCCAGCAGCGTTCGGTTGGCCGGGGAGCTGTTTTTT. Translation: CASSVRLAGELFF.